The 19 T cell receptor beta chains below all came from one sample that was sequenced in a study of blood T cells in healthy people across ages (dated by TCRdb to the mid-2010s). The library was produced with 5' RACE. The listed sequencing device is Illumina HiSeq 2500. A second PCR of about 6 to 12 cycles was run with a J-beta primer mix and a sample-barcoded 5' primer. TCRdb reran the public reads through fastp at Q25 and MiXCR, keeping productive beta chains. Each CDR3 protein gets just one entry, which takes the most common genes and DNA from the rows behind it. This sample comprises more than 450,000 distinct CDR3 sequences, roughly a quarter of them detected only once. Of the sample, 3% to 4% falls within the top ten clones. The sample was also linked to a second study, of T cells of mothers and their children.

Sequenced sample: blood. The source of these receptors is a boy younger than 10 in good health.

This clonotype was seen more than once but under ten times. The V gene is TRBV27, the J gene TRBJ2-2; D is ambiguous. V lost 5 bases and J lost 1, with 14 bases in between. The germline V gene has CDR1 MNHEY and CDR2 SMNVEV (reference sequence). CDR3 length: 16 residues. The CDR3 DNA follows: TGTGCCAGCAGTCCCCTTGATCTGATGAACACCGGGGAGCTGTTTTTT. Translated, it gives CASSPLDLMNTGELFF.

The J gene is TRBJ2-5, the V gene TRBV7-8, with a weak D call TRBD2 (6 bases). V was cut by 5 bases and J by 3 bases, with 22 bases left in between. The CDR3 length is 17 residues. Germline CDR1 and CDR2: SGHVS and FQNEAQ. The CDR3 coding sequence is TGTGCCAGCAGCCCCCATCGGAGGGCGGTGTTGGAAGAGACCCAGTACTTC. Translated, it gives CASSPHRRAVLEETQYF.

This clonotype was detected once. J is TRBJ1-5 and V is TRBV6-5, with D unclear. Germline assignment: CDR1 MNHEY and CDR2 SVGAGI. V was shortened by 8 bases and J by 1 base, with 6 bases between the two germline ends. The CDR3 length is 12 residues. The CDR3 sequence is CASQESNQPQHF. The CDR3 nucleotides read TGTGCCAGCCAAGAAAGCAATCAGCCCCAGCATTTT.

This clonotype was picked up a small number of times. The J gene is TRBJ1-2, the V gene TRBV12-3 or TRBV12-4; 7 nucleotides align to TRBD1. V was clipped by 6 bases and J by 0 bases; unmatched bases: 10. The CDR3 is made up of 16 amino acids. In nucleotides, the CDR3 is TGTGCCAGCAGCCCCACCGAGACAGGGACTAACTATGGCTACACCTTC. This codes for CASSPTETGTNYGYTF.

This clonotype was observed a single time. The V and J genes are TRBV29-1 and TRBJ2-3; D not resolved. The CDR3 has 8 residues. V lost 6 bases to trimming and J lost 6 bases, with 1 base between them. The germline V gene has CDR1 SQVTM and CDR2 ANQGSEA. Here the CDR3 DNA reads TGCAGCGTGGATACGCAGTATTTT. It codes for CSVDTQYF.

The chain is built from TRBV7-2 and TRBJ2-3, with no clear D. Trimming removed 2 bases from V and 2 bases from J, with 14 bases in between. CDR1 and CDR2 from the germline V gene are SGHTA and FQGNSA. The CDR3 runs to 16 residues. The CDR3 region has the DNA TGTGCCAGCAGCTTAAGTCCCCGGGCCCCCACAGATACGCAGTATTTT. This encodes CASSLSPRAPTDTQYF. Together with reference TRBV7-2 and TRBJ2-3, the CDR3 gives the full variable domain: GAGVSQSPSNKVTEKGKDVELRCDPISGHTALYWYRQSLGQGLEFLIYFQGNSAPDKSGLPSDRFSAERTGGSVSTLTIQRTQQEDSAVYLCASSLSPRAPTDTQYFGPGTRLTVL.

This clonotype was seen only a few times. The CDR3 coding sequence is TGTGCCAGCAGCTTAGAGGGGGGAAGTAGCGTGAAGATCTATGGCTACACCTTC. Residues: CASSLEGGSSVKIYGYTF. The rearrangement uses TRBV11-2 and TRBJ1-2, with TRBD1 as a possible D gene (5 bases). CDR3 length equals 18 residues. The germline V and J ends were trimmed by 0 bases and 4 bases, with 21 bases remaining between them. The germline CDR1 and CDR2 sequences are SGHAT and FQNNGV.

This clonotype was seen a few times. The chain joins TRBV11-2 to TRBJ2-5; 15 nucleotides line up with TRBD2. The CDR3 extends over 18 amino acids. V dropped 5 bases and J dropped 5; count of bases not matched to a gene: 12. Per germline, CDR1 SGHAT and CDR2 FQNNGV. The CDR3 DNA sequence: TGTGCCAGCAGCCCCCGAGGTCGGACTAGCGGGGGGGAGGAGACCCAGTACTTC. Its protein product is CASSPRGRTSGGEETQYF.

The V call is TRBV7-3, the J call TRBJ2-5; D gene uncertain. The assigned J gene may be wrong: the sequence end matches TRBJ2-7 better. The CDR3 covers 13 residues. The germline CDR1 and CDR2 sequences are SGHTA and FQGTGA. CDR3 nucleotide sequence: TGTGCCAGCAGCGCCGACACCACCTACGAGCAGTACTTC. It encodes CASSADTTYEQYF.

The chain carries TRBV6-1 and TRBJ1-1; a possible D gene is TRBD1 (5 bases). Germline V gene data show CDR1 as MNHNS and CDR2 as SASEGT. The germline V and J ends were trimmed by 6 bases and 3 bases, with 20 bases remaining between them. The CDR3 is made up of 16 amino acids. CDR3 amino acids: CASSSPWGGEDTEAFF. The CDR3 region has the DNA TGTGCCAGCAGCTCCCCGTGGGGGGGGGAGGACACTGAAGCTTTCTTT.

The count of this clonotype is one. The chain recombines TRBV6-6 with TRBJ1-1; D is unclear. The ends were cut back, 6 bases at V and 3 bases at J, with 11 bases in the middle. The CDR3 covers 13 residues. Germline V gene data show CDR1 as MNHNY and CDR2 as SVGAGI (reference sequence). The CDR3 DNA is TGTGCCAGCAGCCGTAGCTACGACACTGAAGCTTTCTTT. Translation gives CASSRSYDTEAFF.

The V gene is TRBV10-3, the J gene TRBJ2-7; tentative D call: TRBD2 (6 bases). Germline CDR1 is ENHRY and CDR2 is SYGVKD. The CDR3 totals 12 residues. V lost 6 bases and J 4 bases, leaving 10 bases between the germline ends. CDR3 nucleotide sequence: TGTGCCATCAGGGGGAGCGGGTACGAGCAGTACTTC. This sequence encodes CAIRGSGYEQYF.

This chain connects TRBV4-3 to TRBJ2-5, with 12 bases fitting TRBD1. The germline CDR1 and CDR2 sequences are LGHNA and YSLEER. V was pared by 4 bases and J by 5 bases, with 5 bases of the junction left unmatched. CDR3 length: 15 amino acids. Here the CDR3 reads CASSPGTGGSETQYF. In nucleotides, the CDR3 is TGCGCCAGCAGCCCCGGGACAGGGGGCTCGGAGACCCAGTACTTC.

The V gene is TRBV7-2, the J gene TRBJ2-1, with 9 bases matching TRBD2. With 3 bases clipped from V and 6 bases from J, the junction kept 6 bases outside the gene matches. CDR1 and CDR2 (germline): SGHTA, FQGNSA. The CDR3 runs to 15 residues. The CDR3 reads CASSFSGGGRNEQFF. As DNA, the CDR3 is TGTGCCAGCAGCTTTAGCGGGGGAGGGCGCAATGAGCAGTTCTTC.

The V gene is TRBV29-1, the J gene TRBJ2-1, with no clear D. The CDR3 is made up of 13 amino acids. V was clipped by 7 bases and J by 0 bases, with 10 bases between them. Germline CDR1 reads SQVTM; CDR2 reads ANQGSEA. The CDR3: CSAFPFSYNEQFF. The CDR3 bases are TGCAGCGCCTTTCCCTTCTCCTACAATGAGCAGTTCTTC.

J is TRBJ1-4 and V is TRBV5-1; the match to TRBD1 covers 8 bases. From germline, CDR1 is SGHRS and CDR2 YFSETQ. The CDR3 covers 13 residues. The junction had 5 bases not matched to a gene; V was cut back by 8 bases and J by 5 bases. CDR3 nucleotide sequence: TGCGCCAGACTCGGACAGGGCAATGAAAAACTGTTTTTT. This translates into CARLGQGNEKLFF.

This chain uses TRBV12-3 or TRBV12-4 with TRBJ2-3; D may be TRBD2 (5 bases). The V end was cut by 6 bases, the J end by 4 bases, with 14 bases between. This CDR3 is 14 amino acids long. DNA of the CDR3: TGTGCCAGCAGAAGCCTAGTGAGGGCAGATACGCAGTATTTT. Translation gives CASRSLVRADTQYF.

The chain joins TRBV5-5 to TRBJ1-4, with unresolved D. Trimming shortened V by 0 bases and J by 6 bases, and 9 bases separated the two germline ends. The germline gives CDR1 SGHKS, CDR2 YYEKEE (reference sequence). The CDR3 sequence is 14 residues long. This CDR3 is CASSLGRFYEKLFF. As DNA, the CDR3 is TGTGCCAGCAGCTTGGGAAGATTCTATGAAAAACTGTTTTTT.

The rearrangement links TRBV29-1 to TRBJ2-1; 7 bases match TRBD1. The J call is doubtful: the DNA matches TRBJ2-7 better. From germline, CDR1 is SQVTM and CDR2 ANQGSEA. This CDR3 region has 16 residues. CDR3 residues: CSVDPRGRGSSYEQYF. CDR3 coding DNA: TGCAGCGTTGACCCGAGGGGCAGGGGGAGCTCCTACGAGCAGTACTTC.